These T cell receptor beta chains were read from a single sample in a study of T-cell reconstitution after alpha-beta-depleted transplantation in children. MiXCR, run by TCRdb on the PCR reads, gives a single entry per CDR3 protein. Altogether approximately 500,000 distinct CDR3 sequences are present, 10% being singletons, with the ten largest covering approximately 2%. This specimen was PBMCs, taken before TCRalphabeta/CD19-depleted stem cell transplant. Receptors originate from a child aged 2 to 10 with inherited bone marrow failure, due to receive a stem cell transplant. CDR3s include the opening cysteine and the closing phenylalanine or tryptophan. Fields, in order: D gene, V gene, clone size, J gene, CDR3 protein, CDR3 DNA. The D gene is left open where the match is weak. The size field is filled for only some rows; it gives once, few, many or a size class.

.	TRBV7-8	many	TRBJ2-1	CASSLAPHREGEQFF	TGTGCCAGCAGCTTAGCTCCTCACAGGGAAGGTGAGCAGTTCTTC
TRBD1	TRBV27	many	TRBJ1-4	CANRTGQNEKLFF	TGTGCCAACCGGACAGGACAAAATGAAAAACTGTTTTTT
TRBD1	TRBV6-5	many	TRBJ2-7	CASSLDRGPREQYF	TGTGCCAGCAGTTTGGACAGGGGGCCTCGGGAGCAGTACTTC
.	TRBV10-1	.	TRBJ1-2	CTSSETNYGYTF	TGCACCAGCAGTGAGACAAACTATGGCTACACCTTC
.	TRBV6-5	many	TRBJ1-4	CASSYSAQVYEKLFF	TGTGCCAGCAGTTACTCGGCGCAGGTGTATGAAAAACTGTTTTTT
TRBD2	TRBV20-1	.	TRBJ2-2	CSAPLAGLGTGELFF	TGCAGTGCTCCATTAGCGGGCTTGGGGACCGGGGAGCTGTTTTTT
.	TRBV20-1	many	TRBJ2-1	CSATTLSRWFF	TGCAGTGCTACCACGCTGTCTAGGTGGTTCTTC
.	TRBV7-2	many	TRBJ2-3	CASSLSSGAAGDTQYF	TGTGCCAGCAGCTTATCTTCAGGAGCAGCAGGAGATACGCAGTATTTT
.	TRBV20-1	many	TRBJ2-5	CSARGVTPEETQYF	TGCAGTGCTAGGGGGGTGACTCCTGAAGAGACCCAGTACTTC
TRBD1	TRBV7-2	many	TRBJ1-4	CASSREPGQLEKLFF	TGTGCCAGCAGCCGAGAACCGGGACAGCTTGAAAAACTGTTTTTT
.	TRBV18	few	TRBJ2-7	CASSPTWGDEQYF	TGTGCCAGCTCACCCACGTGGGGGGACGAGCAGTACTTC
.	TRBV28	.	TRBJ1-5	CASSLLLGASQPQHF	TGTGCCAGCAGCCTGCTATTGGGGGCAAGTCAGCCCCAGCATTTT
.	TRBV7-9	few	TRBJ2-3	CASSFGATVADTQYF	TGTGCCAGCAGCTTTGGCGCGACAGTCGCAGATACGCAGTATTTT
TRBD2	TRBV2	many	TRBJ2-3	CASKEREGADTQYF	TGTGCCAGCAAGGAGCGGGAGGGCGCGGATACGCAGTATTTT
.	TRBV3-1	many	TRBJ2-2	CASRRLGGELFF	TGTGCCAGCAGGCGACTCGGCGGGGAGCTGTTTTTT
.	TRBV20-1	many	TRBJ1-5	CSARRTGSNQPQHF	TGCAGTGCCAGAAGGACTGGAAGCAATCAGCCCCAGCATTTT
.	TRBV12-5	many	TRBJ1-2	CASAWQARDYGYTF	TGTGCTAGTGCCTGGCAGGCCAGGGACTATGGCTACACCTTC
.	TRBV5-1	.	TRBJ1-2	CASSLWGDYGYTF	TGCGCCAGCAGCTTGTGGGGCGACTATGGCTACACCTTC
.	TRBV12-3/TRBV12-4	many	TRBJ1-4	CASSLRHLNEKLFF	TGTGCCAGCAGTTTAAGACACCTAAATGAAAAACTGTTTTTT
TRBD2	TRBV27	many	TRBJ2-7	CASSLVGTSTEQYF	TGTGCCAGCAGTTTAGTCGGGACTAGCACCGAGCAGTACTTC
TRBD2	TRBV27	many	TRBJ2-2	CASSLDRGRLLTGELFF	TGTGCCAGCAGTTTAGATCGCGGGAGACTGCTCACCGGGGAGCTGTTTTTT
TRBD2	TRBV12-3/TRBV12-4	many	TRBJ2-1	CASSSRGGWEGWSAEQFF	TGTGCCAGCAGTTCCAGAGGAGGGTGGGAGGGCTGGTCGGCCGAGCAGTTCTTC
.	TRBV15	many	TRBJ2-1	CATSRDPGDYNEQFF	TGTGCCACCAGCAGAGATCCGGGGGATTACAATGAGCAGTTCTTC
.	TRBV12-3/TRBV12-4	few	TRBJ2-7	CASSFLASVADYEQYF	TGTGCCAGCAGTTTCCTAGCCAGCGTAGCAGACTACGAGCAGTACTTC
TRBD1	TRBV5-8	many	TRBJ1-6	CASTYEGAVIGSPLHF	TGTGCCAGCACATACGAGGGGGCCGTCATAGGTTCACCCCTCCACTTT
.	TRBV7-9	many	TRBJ2-7	CASSVTGNSYEQYF	TGTGCCAGCAGCGTTACCGGGAACTCCTACGAGCAGTACTTC
TRBD2	TRBV7-2	many	TRBJ2-7	CASSYGASGSRNYEQYF	TGTGCCAGCAGCTATGGCGCTAGCGGGAGTCGGAACTACGAGCAGTACTTC
.	TRBV5-1	.	TRBJ2-2	CASSLVPGGASNTGELFF	TGCGCCAGCAGCTTGGTCCCGGGCGGGGCATCGAACACCGGGGAGCTGTTTTTT
.	TRBV7-9	many	TRBJ2-3	CASRPLNTDTQYF	TGTGCCAGCAGACCCCTTAACACAGATACGCAGTATTTT
TRBD2	TRBV6-1	.	TRBJ2-1	CASSQTSGRADEQFF	TGTGCCAGCAGTCAGACTAGCGGGAGGGCCGATGAGCAGTTCTTC
.	TRBV27	many	TRBJ1-5	CASSPSSGGGNQPQHF	TGTGCCAGCAGTCCATCATCGGGAGGGGGCAATCAGCCCCAGCATTTT
.	TRBV12-3/TRBV12-4	many	TRBJ2-1	CASSYQPNEQFF	TGTGCCAGCTCTTACCAGCCGAATGAGCAGTTCTTC
TRBD2	TRBV4-1	many	TRBJ2-1	CASSQVGDSGIGYEQFF	TGCGCCAGCAGCCAAGTGGGGGATAGCGGGATCGGATATGAGCAGTTCTTC
.	TRBV5-1	many	TRBJ1-1	CASSSGHRNTEAFF	TGCGCCAGCAGTTCTGGTCACAGGAACACTGAAGCTTTCTTT
TRBD1	TRBV5-4	few	TRBJ1-1	CASSTAPRDRSEAFF	TGTGCCAGCAGCACGGCCCCCCGGGACAGATCTGAAGCTTTCTTT
.	TRBV12-3/TRBV12-4	.	TRBJ2-5	CASSAHGPGETQYF	TGTGCCAGCAGTGCTCACGGGCCGGGAGAGACCCAGTACTTC
TRBD2	TRBV4-1	many	TRBJ2-1	CASRPAGGPREQFF	TGCGCCAGCAGGCCAGCGGGAGGGCCCCGGGAGCAGTTCTTC
TRBD1	TRBV29-1	few	TRBJ2-7	CSKTGQEHSYEQYF	TGCAGCAAAACGGGACAGGAACACTCCTACGAGCAGTACTTC
.	TRBV30	many	TRBJ2-5	CAWSVMPNQETQYF	TGTGCCTGGAGTGTAATGCCTAACCAAGAGACCCAGTACTTC
.	TRBV19	.	TRBJ2-3	CASSINRNTQYF	TGTGCCAGTAGTATCAACCGTAATACGCAGTATTTT
.	TRBV5-6	.	TRBJ2-7	CASSLGPDSRNSPGEQYF	TGTGCCAGCAGCTTGGGACCGGATTCTAGGAATTCTCCCGGAGAGCAGTACTTC
.	TRBV9	many	TRBJ2-5	CASSVAPTGQETQYF	TGTGCCAGCAGCGTAGCCCCCACGGGGCAAGAGACCCAGTACTTC
TRBD2	TRBV6-2/TRBV6-3	few	TRBJ2-7	CASSSGLASFYEQYF	TGTGCCAGCAGTTCAGGACTAGCGAGTTTCTACGAGCAGTACTTC
TRBD2	TRBV6-1	.	TRBJ2-3	CASSEWLAGPVVPSTDTQYF	TGTGCCAGCAGCGAGTGGCTAGCGGGCCCCGTGGTCCCTAGCACAGATACGCAGTATTTT